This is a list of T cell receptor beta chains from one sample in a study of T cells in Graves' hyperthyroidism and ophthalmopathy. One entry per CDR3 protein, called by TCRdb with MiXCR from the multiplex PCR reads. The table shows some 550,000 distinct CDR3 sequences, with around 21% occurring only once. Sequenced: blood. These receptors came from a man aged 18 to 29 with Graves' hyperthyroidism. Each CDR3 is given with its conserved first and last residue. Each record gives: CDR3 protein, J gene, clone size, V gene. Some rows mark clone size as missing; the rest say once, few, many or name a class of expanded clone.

CDR3aa: CASRRGDSSYGYTF
j_gene: TRBJ1-2
abundance: .
v_gene: TRBV6-1

CDR3aa: CAAAAPGTGELFF
j_gene: TRBJ2-2
abundance: many
v_gene: TRBV6-1

CDR3aa: CATREGVKNIQYF
j_gene: TRBJ2-4
abundance: few
v_gene: TRBV19

CDR3aa: CASSYNPSGSYEQYF
j_gene: TRBJ2-7
abundance: .
v_gene: TRBV6-2/TRBV6-3

CDR3aa: CATSDFATGDRETQYF
j_gene: TRBJ2-5
abundance: .
v_gene: TRBV24-1

CDR3aa: CASSPPGLAEETQYF
j_gene: TRBJ2-5
abundance: many
v_gene: TRBV18

CDR3aa: CASSAGQGVMNTEAFF
j_gene: TRBJ1-1
abundance: many
v_gene: TRBV11-2

CDR3aa: CASSPTGTGSSAGNTIYF
j_gene: TRBJ1-3
abundance: .
v_gene: TRBV6-2/TRBV6-3

CDR3aa: CASSFRVQPQHF
j_gene: TRBJ1-5
abundance: many
v_gene: TRBV12-3/TRBV12-4

CDR3aa: CASSSGTGREYF
j_gene: TRBJ2-7
abundance: .
v_gene: TRBV28

CDR3aa: CAISESISHSWGYTF
j_gene: TRBJ1-2
abundance: many
v_gene: TRBV10-3

CDR3aa: CASSLLTTGGNEQYF
j_gene: TRBJ2-7
abundance: many
v_gene: TRBV28

CDR3aa: CASSLLGRGYEQYF
j_gene: TRBJ2-7
abundance: many
v_gene: TRBV27

CDR3aa: CASSLQVGQPQHF
j_gene: TRBJ1-5
abundance: many
v_gene: TRBV12-3/TRBV12-4

CDR3aa: CASSRGGQGGHEQYF
j_gene: TRBJ2-7
abundance: many
v_gene: TRBV3-1

CDR3aa: CASSFLLQDSTEAFF
j_gene: TRBJ1-1
abundance: many
v_gene: TRBV28

CDR3aa: CASHTDSNQPQHF
j_gene: TRBJ1-5
abundance: many
v_gene: TRBV2

CDR3aa: CASSPPEGRSSGNTIYF
j_gene: TRBJ1-3
abundance: few
v_gene: TRBV18

CDR3aa: CAWSVGGGTPNIQYF
j_gene: TRBJ2-4
abundance: few
v_gene: TRBV30

CDR3aa: CASSSTTGMNGYTF
j_gene: TRBJ1-2
abundance: many
v_gene: TRBV27

CDR3aa: CASSLSRGSHYGYTF
j_gene: TRBJ1-2
abundance: many
v_gene: TRBV27

CDR3aa: CASSYSIDSNYGYTF
j_gene: TRBJ1-2
abundance: .
v_gene: TRBV6-5

CDR3aa: CASSPLSPFGLGQYF
j_gene: TRBJ2-7
abundance: many
v_gene: TRBV27

CDR3aa: CSVEAGGGQPQHF
j_gene: TRBJ1-5
abundance: .
v_gene: TRBV29-1

CDR3aa: CASSPGRLTYEQYF
j_gene: TRBJ2-7
abundance: many
v_gene: TRBV28

CDR3aa: CAWSVARGFGGYTF
j_gene: TRBJ1-2
abundance: many
v_gene: TRBV30

CDR3aa: CASSQQQGASQPQHF
j_gene: TRBJ1-5
abundance: many
v_gene: TRBV28

CDR3aa: CASSEDAGGYGYTF
j_gene: TRBJ1-2
abundance: many
v_gene: TRBV6-1

CDR3aa: CASSLGGRLDQPQHF
j_gene: TRBJ1-5
abundance: many
v_gene: TRBV11-2

CDR3aa: CSARVSQETQYF
j_gene: TRBJ2-5
abundance: many
v_gene: TRBV20-1

CDR3aa: CASWSGANVLTF
j_gene: TRBJ2-6
abundance: many
v_gene: TRBV6-5

CDR3aa: CASSVEKSYEQYF
j_gene: TRBJ2-7
abundance: many
v_gene: TRBV6-1

CDR3aa: CASSLSGGAKNIQYF
j_gene: TRBJ2-4
abundance: few
v_gene: TRBV28

CDR3aa: CSAPRQGFDEQYF
j_gene: TRBJ2-7
abundance: few
v_gene: TRBV29-1

CDR3aa: CSASSRYKNTEAFF
j_gene: TRBJ1-1
abundance: many
v_gene: TRBV20-1

CDR3aa: CASSTDRDRYEQYF
j_gene: TRBJ2-7
abundance: many
v_gene: TRBV28

CDR3aa: CASSLQRMQGASNQPQHF
j_gene: TRBJ1-5
abundance: many
v_gene: TRBV12-3/TRBV12-4

CDR3aa: CSARSSSEGAYEQYF
j_gene: TRBJ2-7
abundance: many
v_gene: TRBV20-1

CDR3aa: CSALGLAGYEQYF
j_gene: TRBJ2-7
abundance: many
v_gene: TRBV20-1

CDR3aa: CAWSGDRQGYEQYF
j_gene: TRBJ2-7
abundance: .
v_gene: TRBV30

CDR3aa: CSAGDSAITEQYF
j_gene: TRBJ2-7
abundance: .
v_gene: TRBV29-1

CDR3aa: CAWSVGVAGYTF
j_gene: TRBJ1-2
abundance: many
v_gene: TRBV30

CDR3aa: CAIGQGNYQPQHF
j_gene: TRBJ1-5
abundance: .
v_gene: TRBV6-1

CDR3aa: CASSLRGGGRDEQYF
j_gene: TRBJ2-7
abundance: once
v_gene: TRBV12-3/TRBV12-4

CDR3aa: CASRTWAGADTEAFF
j_gene: TRBJ1-1
abundance: .
v_gene: TRBV27

CDR3aa: CASSFVGQGVYEQYF
j_gene: TRBJ2-7
abundance: many
v_gene: TRBV27